This TCR beta chain was found in a study of cytomegalovirus exposure and HLA in healthy donors. General study points: Cytomegalovirus-associated TCR beta chains were listed, numbering under 200.

The repertoire was sequenced with immunoSEQ multiplex PCR; TCRdb's copy has only in-frame clones and lacks some. The table shows fewer than 400,000 clones, with roughly 86% occurring only once. Comments on this clone: The antigen is unknown.

Germline CDR1 and CDR2: SEHNR and FQNEAQ (reference sequence). Trimming shortened V by 0 bases and J by 8 bases, and 16 bases separated the two germline ends. CDR3 length: 15 amino acids. The source material was PBMCs. This receptor was identified in a man aged 25-45 years in good health and CMV-seronegative. The rearrangement uses TRBV7-9 and TRBJ1-2; a possible D gene is TRBD1 (5 bases). This chain's CDR3 is CASSLASGGAWGYTF. The CDR3, as DNA: TGTGCCAGCAGCTTAGCGAGTGGAGGGGCGTGGGGCTACACCTTC.